The sequence of this T cell receptor beta chain was determined in a study of radiotherapy plus CTLA-4 blockade in lung cancer. Study-wide results and limits: How blood T cell clones changed early, along with interferon-beta, reportedly forecast response best. In blood, tumor-derived TCR clones expanded after radiotherapy plus ipilimumab.

A note on this clone: What it binds is not known.

CDR3 size: 14 residues. Per germline, CDR1 SEHNR and CDR2 FQNEAQ (reference sequence). The V end was cut by 1 base, the J end by 5 bases, with 11 bases between. The assay was immunoSEQ multiplex PCR, and TCRdb's table has in-frame clones only and misses some. The sample lists roughly 75,000 clones; approximately 80% were seen once. The V gene is TRBV7-9, the J gene TRBJ1-1; no firm D call. The sample consisted of peripheral blood, taken from a patient treated with radiotherapy plus ipilimumab. This receptor was obtained from a human donor with non-small cell lung cancer who had stable disease on radiotherapy plus ipilimumab. The CDR3 DNA reads TGTGCCAGCAGCTTAGATGGGGTAGGGACTGAAGCTTTCTTT. Its protein is CASSLDGVGTEAFF. The complete variable domain, with remaining parts taken from reference TRBV7-9 and TRBJ1-1, reads DTGVSQNPRHKITKRGQNVTFRCDPISEHNRLYWYRQTLGQGPEFLTYFQNEAQLEKSRLLSDRFSAERPKGSFSTLEIQRTEQGDSAMYLCASSLDGVGTEAFFGQGTRLTVV.